This T cell receptor beta chain came from a study of T cell changes during pregnancy in multiple sclerosis. This CDR3 has 18 amino acids. The ends lost 4 bases at V and 2 bases at J; junction bases unmatched: 11. CDR1 and CDR2 (germline): SGDLS, YYNGEE. Assay used: immunoSEQ multiplex PCR; TCRdb lists only in-frame clones, some missing. The sample contains about 60,000 clones, 95% to 97% of which appear only once. V and J are TRBV9 and TRBJ2-2, with 10 bases lining up with TRBD2. The receptor was isolated from a female donor with multiple sclerosis, enrolled in a pregnancy study. The material was CD8+ T cells from peripheral blood mononuclear cells, obtained after pregnancy. Here the CDR3 reads CASSRIITSGTNTGELFF. The DNA for the CDR3 is TGTGCCAGCAGCCGTATAATCACTAGCGGGACTAACACCGGGGAGCTGTTTTTT.